This entry features one T cell receptor beta chain sequence. The antigen is undetermined. A read error may produce the germline difference seen at one junction end. CDR3 length: 16 amino acids. From germline, CDR1 is MGHRA and CDR2 YSYEKL. This table comes from immunoSEQ multiplex PCR, and its TCRdb copy is limited to in-frame clones, with some not included. The data show around 15,000 clones, with around four fifths seen just once and 72% held by the top ten. The data originate from a study of OX40 agonist ivuxolimab in advanced cancers. Points from the study as a whole: CD4+ and CD8+ T cells in blood underwent clonal expansion by week 6 at 0.1 to 3.0 mg/kg.

Cycle 7 day 1, cycle 4 day 1, and baseline were the timepoints at which blood was sampled. V and J are TRBV4-1 and TRBJ1-3; no clear D. The source material was CD4+ or CD8+ T cells sorted from blood, sampled in a trial of the OX40 agonist ivuxolimab. This TCR was sampled from an adult with an advanced solid tumor such as melanoma, head and neck, liver or kidney cancer. CDR3 DNA sequence: TGCGCCAGCAGCCAAGATCGGAGGTCCTCTGGAACCACCATATATTTT. It translates to CASSQDRRSSGTTIYF.